This T cell receptor beta chain appears in the sequencing data of a study of tissue T cells after allogeneic stem cell transplantation. Study-level information: Patients with graft-versus-host disease had grafts: four unmodified, three CD34-selected and T-cell-depleted.

Sequencing of TCRbeta CDR3 at survey depth gave sequences and template counts. Clones were sequenced by immunoSEQ multiplex PCR, and TCRdb holds only the in-frame ones, with some missing. Of about 3,000 clones listed, approximately 71% are singletons. This clone was picked up one time. This CDR3 comprises 14 residues. CDR1 is SGDLS, CDR2 YYNGEE, per germline. V gave up 5 bases and J gave up 4 bases, with 15 bases separating them. Adult allogeneic hematopoietic cell transplant recipients with steroid-refractory graft-versus-host disease were prospectively enrolled for research autopsy. Gastrointestinal graft-versus-host disease was present in all patients, each treated with several therapy lines.

This rearrangement joins TRBV9 to TRBJ1-2; the D is unclear. This TCR was sampled from a male patient at least 60 years old with steroid-refractory graft-versus-host disease after an allogeneic stem cell transplant. Among the T cells, some may be from the graft donor. The sample here was small intestine tissue, taken at autopsy. The CDR3 region has the DNA TGTGCCAGCAGTAAGGGCAATGGAGGCTATGGCTACACCTTC. Translation: CASSKGNGGYGYTF.